A selection of T cell receptor beta chains follows, all from one sample in a study of T cells in Graves' hyperthyroidism and ophthalmopathy. TCRdb reprocessed the multiplex PCR reads via MiXCR and lists one record per CDR3 protein. Of hundreds of thousands of distinct CDR3 sequences in the sample, roughly a quarter are singletons; the top ten hold approximately 11%. Specimen: blood. The source is a woman under 40 with Graves' ophthalmopathy. Both conserved end residues are part of each CDR3. Each record gives: J gene, clone size, D gene, V gene, CDR3 DNA, CDR3 protein. The D gene is left open where the match is weak. Expanded clones are given a class, and other clones once, few, many or no size at all.

j_call: TRBJ2-6; clone_size: .; d_call: TRBD1; v_call: TRBV24-1; cdr3_nt: TGTGCCACCAGTGCTCGGACAGGGGGGGGATCTGGGGCCAACGTCCTGACTTTC; cdr3_aa: CATSARTGGGSGANVLTF
j_call: TRBJ1-1; clone_size: many; d_call: .; v_call: TRBV28; cdr3_nt: TGTGCCAGCAGTTTATTTAACTTGAGGGGAGAAGCTTTCTTT; cdr3_aa: CASSLFNLRGEAFF
j_call: TRBJ1-6; clone_size: many; d_call: .; v_call: TRBV6-5; cdr3_nt: TGTGCCAGCAGTTCCTGGCGGGATGCATATAATTCACCCCTCCACTTT; cdr3_aa: CASSSWRDAYNSPLHF
j_call: TRBJ2-7; clone_size: many; d_call: .; v_call: TRBV5-1; cdr3_nt: TGCGCCAGCAGCCTTGGGACAAGTACGACCTACGAGCAGTACTTC; cdr3_aa: CASSLGTSTTYEQYF
j_call: TRBJ1-1; clone_size: many; d_call: TRBD1; v_call: TRBV7-9; cdr3_nt: TGTGCCAGCAGCGAGCGGGACAGCGAAGCTTTCTTT; cdr3_aa: CASSERDSEAFF
j_call: TRBJ2-5; clone_size: .; d_call: .; v_call: TRBV15; cdr3_nt: TGTGCCACCAGCAGAGGCCTTGTCTCAGCGGGCGAAGAGACCCAGTACTTC; cdr3_aa: CATSRGLVSAGEETQYF
j_call: TRBJ2-4; clone_size: .; d_call: TRBD1; v_call: TRBV10-3; cdr3_nt: TGTGCCATCAGTCCGGGACAGGGTGCCGCCAAAAACATTAAGTACTTC; cdr3_aa: CAISPGQGAAKNIKYF
j_call: TRBJ2-7; clone_size: .; d_call: .; v_call: TRBV6-4; cdr3_nt: TGTGCCAGCAGTCGACTGACAGCACCAACGGGGGCATACGAGCAGTACTTC; cdr3_aa: CASSRLTAPTGAYEQYF
j_call: TRBJ2-6; clone_size: many; d_call: TRBD1; v_call: TRBV5-1; cdr3_nt: TGCGCCAGCAGCTTGGCAGTCCGGGACAGGGGGCTCTCTGGGGCCAACGTCCTGACTTTC; cdr3_aa: CASSLAVRDRGLSGANVLTF
j_call: TRBJ1-1; clone_size: many; d_call: .; v_call: TRBV6-5; cdr3_nt: TGTGCCAGCAGTTCTCGAGGGGGGGGATTTGACACTGAAGCTTTCTTT; cdr3_aa: CASSSRGGGFDTEAFF
j_call: TRBJ1-5; clone_size: many; d_call: .; v_call: TRBV12-3/TRBV12-4; cdr3_nt: TGTGCCAGCAGTTTAGGACAAAATCAGCCCCAGCATTTT; cdr3_aa: CASSLGQNQPQHF
j_call: TRBJ2-7; clone_size: many; d_call: TRBD2; v_call: TRBV20-1; cdr3_nt: TGCAGTGCTAGGTCTAGCGGTCCGAGCTCCTACGAGCAGTACTTC; cdr3_aa: CSARSSGPSSYEQYF
j_call: TRBJ1-2; clone_size: .; d_call: .; v_call: TRBV7-9; cdr3_nt: TGTGCCAGCAGCCCAAGTGGGACGGAGAGCTATGGCTACACCTTC; cdr3_aa: CASSPSGTESYGYTF
j_call: TRBJ2-5; clone_size: many; d_call: .; v_call: TRBV14; cdr3_nt: TGTGCCAGCAGCCAAGATACAAACCAAGAGACCCAGTACTTC; cdr3_aa: CASSQDTNQETQYF
j_call: TRBJ2-5; clone_size: .; d_call: TRBD2; v_call: TRBV19; cdr3_nt: TGTGCCAGTAGTATAGGGGGACTAGCAGGAAGGGAGACCCAGTACTTC; cdr3_aa: CASSIGGLAGRETQYF
j_call: TRBJ1-1; clone_size: many; d_call: .; v_call: TRBV7-2; cdr3_nt: TGTGCCAGCAGCTTAGCGGATTTGAACACTGAAGCTTTCTTT; cdr3_aa: CASSLADLNTEAFF
j_call: TRBJ2-7; clone_size: .; d_call: TRBD1; v_call: TRBV12-3/TRBV12-4; cdr3_nt: TGTGCCAGCAGGGAGGGACAGGGGTACGAGCAGTACTTC; cdr3_aa: CASREGQGYEQYF
j_call: TRBJ1-1; clone_size: many; d_call: .; v_call: TRBV27; cdr3_nt: TGTGCCAGCAGTAGGACGGCCGGACGCACTGAAGCTTTCTTT; cdr3_aa: CASSRTAGRTEAFF
j_call: TRBJ2-5; clone_size: .; d_call: TRBD2; v_call: TRBV20-1; cdr3_nt: TGCAGTGCTAGAGCTGCAGCGGGAGAGAGAGAGACCCAGTACTTC; cdr3_aa: CSARAAAGERETQYF
j_call: TRBJ1-5; clone_size: many; d_call: .; v_call: TRBV6-5; cdr3_nt: TGTGCCAGCAGTTACTCTGGGGCTAATCAGCCCCAGCATTTT; cdr3_aa: CASSYSGANQPQHF
j_call: TRBJ1-1; clone_size: .; d_call: .; v_call: TRBV3-1; cdr3_nt: TGTGCCAGCAGCCCCCGGGCAGGGGTCATGAACACTGAAGCTTTCTTT; cdr3_aa: CASSPRAGVMNTEAFF
j_call: TRBJ2-7; clone_size: few; d_call: .; v_call: TRBV12-3/TRBV12-4; cdr3_nt: TGTGCCAGCAGTTTGAAGCGATCCTACGAGCAGTACTTC; cdr3_aa: CASSLKRSYEQYF
j_call: TRBJ2-7; clone_size: .; d_call: .; v_call: TRBV15; cdr3_nt: TGTGCCACCAGCAGAGATGATTGGTCCTACGAGCAGTACTTC; cdr3_aa: CATSRDDWSYEQYF
j_call: TRBJ2-5; clone_size: many; d_call: .; v_call: TRBV29-1; cdr3_nt: TGCAGCTGCTGGTCGGGGGCCTGGGAGACCCAGTACTTC; cdr3_aa: CSCWSGAWETQYF
j_call: TRBJ1-2; clone_size: .; d_call: .; v_call: TRBV29-1; cdr3_nt: TGCAGCGTGCCGGGCCCCCCCTATGGCTACACCTTC; cdr3_aa: CSVPGPPYGYTF
j_call: TRBJ2-7; clone_size: .; d_call: TRBD2; v_call: TRBV6-5; cdr3_nt: TGTGCCAGCAGTTACTCATTCGTCGGGACTAGCGCCCGAGAGCAGTACTTC; cdr3_aa: CASSYSFVGTSAREQYF
j_call: TRBJ2-2; clone_size: .; d_call: .; v_call: TRBV2; cdr3_nt: TGTGCCAGCACGATACAGGGAGGAGCCGGGGAGCTGTTTTTT; cdr3_aa: CASTIQGGAGELFF
j_call: TRBJ2-3; clone_size: .; d_call: TRBD2; v_call: TRBV7-8; cdr3_nt: TGTGCCAGCAGCTTAGCGGGAGGGCAGCACACAGATACGCAGTATTTT; cdr3_aa: CASSLAGGQHTDTQYF
j_call: TRBJ1-3; clone_size: many; d_call: .; v_call: TRBV25-1; cdr3_nt: TGTGCCAGCAGCCGAATGTCGGACAACTCTGGAAACACCATATATTTT; cdr3_aa: CASSRMSDNSGNTIYF
j_call: TRBJ2-7; clone_size: .; d_call: .; v_call: TRBV7-2; cdr3_nt: TGTGCCAGCAGCTCAAGCAGACCACCCTACGAGCAGTACTTC; cdr3_aa: CASSSSRPPYEQYF
j_call: TRBJ2-7; clone_size: .; d_call: TRBD1; v_call: TRBV28; cdr3_nt: TGTGCCAGCATCCGGGACAGGGACTACGAGCGGTACTTC; cdr3_aa: CASIRDRDYERYF
j_call: TRBJ2-7; clone_size: many; d_call: .; v_call: TRBV5-1; cdr3_nt: TGCGCCAGCAGCTTGGAGGAAAACGGGGTGTACGAGCAGTACTTC; cdr3_aa: CASSLEENGVYEQYF
j_call: TRBJ2-2; clone_size: .; d_call: .; v_call: TRBV20-1; cdr3_nt: TGCAGTGCTACGGGTCGGCCGTCCGGGGAGCTGTTTTTT; cdr3_aa: CSATGRPSGELFF
j_call: TRBJ2-5; clone_size: many; d_call: .; v_call: TRBV12-3/TRBV12-4; cdr3_nt: TGTGCCAGCAGACCCTCCCTCGGGGAGACCCAGTACTTC; cdr3_aa: CASRPSLGETQYF
j_call: TRBJ2-7; clone_size: .; d_call: .; v_call: TRBV15; cdr3_nt: TGTGCCACCAGCACCACAGGCTACGAGCAGTACTTC; cdr3_aa: CATSTTGYEQYF
j_call: TRBJ1-2; clone_size: many; d_call: .; v_call: TRBV12-3/TRBV12-4; cdr3_nt: TGTGCCAGCAGGCCCGCGGGACACATCTATGGCTACACCTTC; cdr3_aa: CASRPAGHIYGYTF
j_call: TRBJ1-5; clone_size: many; d_call: .; v_call: TRBV12-3/TRBV12-4; cdr3_nt: TGTGCCAGCAGTTTCCCCTTGGACAGCAATCAGCCCCAGCATTTT; cdr3_aa: CASSFPLDSNQPQHF
j_call: TRBJ2-7; clone_size: .; d_call: .; v_call: TRBV27; cdr3_nt: TGTGCCAGCAGTTATGGGGGGCAGGCCTACGAGCAGTACTTC; cdr3_aa: CASSYGGQAYEQYF
j_call: TRBJ1-1; clone_size: many; d_call: .; v_call: TRBV10-3; cdr3_nt: TGTGCCATCGGCAGGGACACTGAAGCTTTCTTT; cdr3_aa: CAIGRDTEAFF
j_call: TRBJ1-2; clone_size: few; d_call: .; v_call: TRBV18; cdr3_nt: TGTGCCAGCTCACCGGGACTAGACTATGGCTACACCTTC; cdr3_aa: CASSPGLDYGYTF
j_call: TRBJ1-5; clone_size: many; d_call: .; v_call: TRBV15; cdr3_nt: TGTGCCACCAGCAGAGATCCGGGGGCTCAGCCCCAGCATTTT; cdr3_aa: CATSRDPGAQPQHF
j_call: TRBJ2-4; clone_size: few; d_call: .; v_call: TRBV28; cdr3_nt: TGTGCCAGCAGTCTCCCCGTTGAGGGAGGGGGCCGCATTGACATTCAGTACTTC; cdr3_aa: CASSLPVEGGGRIDIQYF
j_call: TRBJ2-5; clone_size: .; d_call: TRBD1; v_call: TRBV6-5; cdr3_nt: TGTGCCAGCAGTTCAATGACAGGGGGTGAAGAGACCCAGTACTTC; cdr3_aa: CASSSMTGGEETQYF
j_call: TRBJ2-7; clone_size: many; d_call: TRBD1; v_call: TRBV11-2; cdr3_nt: TGTGCCAGCAGCCCCGGGACAGTCTCCTACGAGCAGTACTTC; cdr3_aa: CASSPGTVSYEQYF
j_call: TRBJ2-7; clone_size: few; d_call: TRBD2; v_call: TRBV4-3; cdr3_nt: TGCGCCAGCAGCCCCTCTAGCGGGGGGCCCTACGAGCAGTACTTC; cdr3_aa: CASSPSSGGPYEQYF
j_call: TRBJ1-1; clone_size: .; d_call: .; v_call: TRBV6-5; cdr3_nt: TGTGCCAGCAGTTACATAGCAGGATGGGAAACCTACACTGAAGCTTTCTTT; cdr3_aa: CASSYIAGWETYTEAFF
j_call: TRBJ1-2; clone_size: .; d_call: .; v_call: TRBV12-3/TRBV12-4; cdr3_nt: TGTGCCAGCAGTTTTGAATGGTCTAACTATGGCTACACCTTC; cdr3_aa: CASSFEWSNYGYTF
j_call: TRBJ2-7; clone_size: many; d_call: .; v_call: TRBV18; cdr3_nt: TGTGCCAGCTCATCCGGGGCCACCTCCTACGAGCAGTACTTC; cdr3_aa: CASSSGATSYEQYF
j_call: TRBJ2-6; clone_size: many; d_call: .; v_call: TRBV4-1; cdr3_nt: TGCGCCAGCAGCCTGACCTTATTCAACTCTGGGGCCAACGTCCTGACTTTC; cdr3_aa: CASSLTLFNSGANVLTF
j_call: TRBJ1-1; clone_size: many; d_call: TRBD1; v_call: TRBV12-3/TRBV12-4; cdr3_nt: TGTGCCAGCAGATTGCAGGGGGCGGGTAGCACTGAAGCTTTCTTT; cdr3_aa: CASRLQGAGSTEAFF
j_call: TRBJ2-7; clone_size: many; d_call: TRBD1; v_call: TRBV20-1; cdr3_nt: TGCAGTGCTGAGACAGGGTTGTCCTCCTACGAGCAGTACTTC; cdr3_aa: CSAETGLSSYEQYF
j_call: TRBJ1-2; clone_size: .; d_call: .; v_call: TRBV6-5; cdr3_nt: TGTGCCAGCAGTTACTCGATGGTAGTCAGCTATGGCTACACCTTC; cdr3_aa: CASSYSMVVSYGYTF
j_call: TRBJ2-2; clone_size: .; d_call: .; v_call: TRBV24-1; cdr3_nt: TGTGCCGCGGGATGGGCCGGGGAGCTGTTTTTT; cdr3_aa: CAAGWAGELFF
j_call: TRBJ1-1; clone_size: .; d_call: TRBD1; v_call: TRBV6-5; cdr3_nt: TGTGCCAGCAGTTACGGGGTACAGGGGCGTGATGCTTTCTTT; cdr3_aa: CASSYGVQGRDAFF
j_call: TRBJ2-7; clone_size: .; d_call: TRBD2; v_call: TRBV12-3/TRBV12-4; cdr3_nt: TGTGCCAGCAGTTCACCGGGACTAATTTTCGAGCAGTACTTC; cdr3_aa: CASSSPGLIFEQYF
j_call: TRBJ1-2; clone_size: many; d_call: .; v_call: TRBV7-9; cdr3_nt: TGTGCCAGCAGTTTAGGTCACTATGGCTACACCTTC; cdr3_aa: CASSLGHYGYTF
j_call: TRBJ1-5; clone_size: many; d_call: .; v_call: TRBV12-3/TRBV12-4; cdr3_nt: TGTGCCAGCAGTTTAAACGGGGGTTTAACGTGGGATAGCAATCAGCCCCAGCATTTT; cdr3_aa: CASSLNGGLTWDSNQPQHF